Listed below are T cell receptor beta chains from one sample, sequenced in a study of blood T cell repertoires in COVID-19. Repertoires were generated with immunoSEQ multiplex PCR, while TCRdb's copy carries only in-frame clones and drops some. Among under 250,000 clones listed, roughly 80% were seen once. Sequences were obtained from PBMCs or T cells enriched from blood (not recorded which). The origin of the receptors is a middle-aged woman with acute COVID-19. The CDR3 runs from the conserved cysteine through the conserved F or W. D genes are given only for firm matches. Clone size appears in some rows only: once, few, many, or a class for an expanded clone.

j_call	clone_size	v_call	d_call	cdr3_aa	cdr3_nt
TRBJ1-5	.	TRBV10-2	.	CASSDGRSGYQPQHF	TGCGCCAGCAGTGACGGAAGGAGTGGGTATCAGCCCCAGCATTTT
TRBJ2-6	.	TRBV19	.	CASSTTGPVLTF	TGTGCCAGTAGTACGACAGGCCCCGTCCTGACTTTC
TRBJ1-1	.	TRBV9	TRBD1	CASSLWTGPGTEAFF	TGTGCCAGCAGCCTTTGGACAGGGCCAGGCACTGAAGCTTTCTTT
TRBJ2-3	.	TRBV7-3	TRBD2	CASSFMGTSGSITDTQYF	TGTGCCAGCAGCTTTATGGGGACTAGCGGGAGTATAACAGATACGCAGTATTTT
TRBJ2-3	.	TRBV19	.	CASSRGDTQYF	TGTGCCAGTAGCAGGGGAGATACGCAGTATTTT
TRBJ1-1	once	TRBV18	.	CASSPLLADTEAFF	TGTGCCAGCTCACCGCTTCTGGCCGATACTGAAGCTTTCTTT
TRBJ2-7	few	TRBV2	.	CASREGYEQYF	TGTGCCAGCAGGGAGGGCTACGAGCAGTACTTC
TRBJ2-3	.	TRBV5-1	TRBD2	CASRVSGSTNTQYF	TGCGCCAGCAGGGTTAGCGGGAGTACGAATACGCAGTATTTT
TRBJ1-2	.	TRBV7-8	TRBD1	CASSSSGTGGYGYTF	TGTGCCAGCAGCTCATCCGGGACAGGGGGTTATGGCTACACCTTC
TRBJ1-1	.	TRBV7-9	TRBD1	CASSPGGANTEAFF	TGTGCCAGCAGCCCAGGGGGCGCCAACACTGAAGCTTTCTTT
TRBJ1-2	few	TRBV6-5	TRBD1	CASSPSGQGYGYTF	TGTGCCAGCAGCCCCAGCGGACAGGGCTATGGCTACACCTTC
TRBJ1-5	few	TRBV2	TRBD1	CASTLSGGPQPQHF	TGTGCCAGCACCTTATCAGGGGGCCCCCAGCCCCAGCATTTT
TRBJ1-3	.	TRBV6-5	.	CASMSSGNTIYF	TGTGCCAGCATGAGCTCTGGAAACACCATATATTTT
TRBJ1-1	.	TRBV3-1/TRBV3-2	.	CASSQPTSVAFF	TGTGCCAGCAGCCAACCCACGTCGGTAGCTTTCTTT
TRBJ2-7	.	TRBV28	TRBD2	CASTRTSGSYEQYF	TGTGCCAGCACCCGGACTAGCGGGAGCTACGAGCAGTACTTC
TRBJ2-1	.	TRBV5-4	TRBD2	CASSGGTGTSDSYNEQFF	TGTGCCAGCAGCGGAGGAACCGGGACTAGCGACTCCTACAATGAGCAGTTCTTC
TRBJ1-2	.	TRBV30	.	CAWSVLGGNNYGYTF	TGTGCCTGGAGTGTACTCGGAGGGAACAACTATGGCTACACCTTC